This T cell receptor beta chain was identified during a study of somatic mutations in cytotoxic T cells in rheumatoid arthritis. General observations from the study: Within 8 of 65 patients, the single biggest CD8+ clone made up more than 20% of CD8+ cells.

There are 14 residues in the CDR3. Germline values: CDR1 MGHRA, CDR2 YSYEKL. V was pared by 4 bases and J by 6 bases, with 16 bases between. As to this clone: Its antigen is currently unknown.

Only in-frame clones appear in the TCRdb table, and some are missing; sequencing was by immunoSEQ multiplex PCR. The sample yields tens of thousands of clones, about 87% seen once. Sequencing input: CD8+ T cells sorted from blood. The chain has TRBV4-1 and TRBJ2-7; a possible D gene is TRBD1 (6 bases). The TCR comes from an adult with rheumatoid arthritis. Here the CDR3 reads CASSPLTGSVEQYF. CDR3 DNA: TGCGCCAGCAGCCCGTTGACAGGATCCGTCGAGCAGTACTTC.